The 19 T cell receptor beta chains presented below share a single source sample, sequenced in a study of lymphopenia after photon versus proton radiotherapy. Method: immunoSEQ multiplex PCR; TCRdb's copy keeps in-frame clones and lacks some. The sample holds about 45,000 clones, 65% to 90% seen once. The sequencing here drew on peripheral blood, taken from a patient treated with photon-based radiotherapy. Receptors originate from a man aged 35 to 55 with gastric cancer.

The CDR3 region is CASSQEAGELGNEKLFF. The CDR3 DNA reads as TGCGCCAGCAGCCAAGAGGCGGGGGAATTGGGGAATGAAAAACTGTTTTTT. The chain links TRBV4-1 to TRBJ1-4, with D tentatively TRBD1 (5 bases). The ends were cut back, 0 bases at V and 5 bases at J, with 16 bases in the middle. This CDR3 comprises 17 residues. Germline CDR1 MGHRA, CDR2 YSYEKL.

This CDR3 is CSVENLDQGFKGYTF. The CDR3 bases are TGCAGCGTTGAAAACCTTGATCAGGGGTTTAAGGGCTACACCTTC. The chain uses TRBV29-1 and TRBJ1-2, with a weak D call TRBD1 (6 bases). The CDR3 is 15 residues long. Germline V lookup: CDR1 SQVTM, CDR2 ANQGSEA. The germline V and J ends were trimmed by 2 bases and 8 bases, with 21 bases remaining between them.

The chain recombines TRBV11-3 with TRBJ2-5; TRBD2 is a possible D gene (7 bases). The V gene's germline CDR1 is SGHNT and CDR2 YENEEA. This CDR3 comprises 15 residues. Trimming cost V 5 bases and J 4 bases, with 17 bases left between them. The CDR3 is CASSRRGGGLETQYF. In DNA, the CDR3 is TGTGCCAGCAGCCGACGGGGAGGGGGGTTAGAGACCCAGTACTTC.

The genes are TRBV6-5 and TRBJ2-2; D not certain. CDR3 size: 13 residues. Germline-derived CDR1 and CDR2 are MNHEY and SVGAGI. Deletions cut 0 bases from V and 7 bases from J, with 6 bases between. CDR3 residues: CASSYSMGGELFF. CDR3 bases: TGTGCCAGCAGTTACTCGATGGGCGGGGAGCTGTTTTTT.

The CDR3 DNA follows: TGTGCCAGCAGCGTGGGGCGGAATTCACCCCTCCACTTT. The encoded protein is CASSVGRNSPLHF. The chain couples TRBV7-9 to TRBJ1-6; tentatively, D is TRBD1 (5 bases). The germline CDR1 and CDR2 sequences are SEHNR and FQNEAQ (reference sequence). The CDR3 length is 13 residues. The germline V and J ends were trimmed by 5 bases and 7 bases, with 9 bases remaining between them.

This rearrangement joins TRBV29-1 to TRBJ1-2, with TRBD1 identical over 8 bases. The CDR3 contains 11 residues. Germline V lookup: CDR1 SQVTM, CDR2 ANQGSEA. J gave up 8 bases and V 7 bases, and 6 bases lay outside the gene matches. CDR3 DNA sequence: TGCAGCGGCCAGGGGGCCGGAGGCTACACCTTC. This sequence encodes CSGQGAGGYTF.

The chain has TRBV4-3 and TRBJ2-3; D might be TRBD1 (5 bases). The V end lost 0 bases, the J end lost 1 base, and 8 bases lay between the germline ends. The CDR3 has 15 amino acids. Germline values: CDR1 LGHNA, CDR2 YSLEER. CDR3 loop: CASSQDRRGTDTQYF. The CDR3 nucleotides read TGCGCCAGCAGCCAAGATCGCAGGGGCACAGATACGCAGTATTTT.

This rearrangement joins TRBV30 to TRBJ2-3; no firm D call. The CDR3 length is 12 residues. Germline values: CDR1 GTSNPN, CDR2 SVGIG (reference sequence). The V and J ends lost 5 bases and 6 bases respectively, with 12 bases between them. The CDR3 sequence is CAWASASDTQYF. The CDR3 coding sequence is TGTGCCTGGGCCTCCGCGAGCGATACGCAGTATTTT.

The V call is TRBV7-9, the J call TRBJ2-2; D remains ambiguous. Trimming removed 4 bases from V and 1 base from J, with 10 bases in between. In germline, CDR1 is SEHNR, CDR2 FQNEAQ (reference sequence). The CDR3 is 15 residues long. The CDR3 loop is CASSSPLGNTGELFF. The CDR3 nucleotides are TGTGCCAGCAGCTCCCCACTGGGGAACACCGGGGAGCTGTTTTTT.

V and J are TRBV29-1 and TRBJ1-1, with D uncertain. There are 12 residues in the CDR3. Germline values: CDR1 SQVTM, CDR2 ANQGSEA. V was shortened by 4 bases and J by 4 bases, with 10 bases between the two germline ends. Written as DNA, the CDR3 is TGCAGCGTTGTACCGACGTCCACTGAAGCTTTCTTT. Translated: CSVVPTSTEAFF.

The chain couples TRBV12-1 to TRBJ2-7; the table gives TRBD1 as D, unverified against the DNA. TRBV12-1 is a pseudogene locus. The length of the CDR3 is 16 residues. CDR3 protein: CASSFGTAGPFYEQYF. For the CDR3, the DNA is TGTGCCAGCAGCTTTGGCACCGCAGGGCCCTTCTACGAGCAGTACTTC.

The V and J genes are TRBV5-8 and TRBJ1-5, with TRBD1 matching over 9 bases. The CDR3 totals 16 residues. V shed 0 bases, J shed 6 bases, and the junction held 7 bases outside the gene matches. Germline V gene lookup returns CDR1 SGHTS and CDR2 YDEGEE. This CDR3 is CASSLGTGVEGQPQHF. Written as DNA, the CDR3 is TGTGCCAGCAGCTTGGGGACAGGGGTGGAAGGTCAGCCCCAGCATTTT.

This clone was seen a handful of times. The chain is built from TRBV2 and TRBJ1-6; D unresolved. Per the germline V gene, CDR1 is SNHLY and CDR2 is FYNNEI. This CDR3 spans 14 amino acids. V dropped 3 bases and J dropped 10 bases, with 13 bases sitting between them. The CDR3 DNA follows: TGTGCCAGCAGTGATCTATGGGTGCAGTCACCCCTCCACTTT. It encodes CASSDLWVQSPLHF.

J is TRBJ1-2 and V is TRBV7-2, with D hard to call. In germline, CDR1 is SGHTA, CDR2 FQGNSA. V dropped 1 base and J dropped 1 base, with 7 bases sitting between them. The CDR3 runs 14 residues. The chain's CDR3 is CASSLVGNNYGYTF. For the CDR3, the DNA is TGTGCCAGCAGCTTAGTGGGTAATAACTATGGCTACACCTTC. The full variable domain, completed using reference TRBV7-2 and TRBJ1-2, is GAGVSQSPSNKVTEKGKDVELRCDPISGHTALYWYRQSLGQGLEFLIYFQGNSAPDKSGLPSDRFSAERTGGSVSTLTIQRTQQEDSAVYLCASSLVGNNYGYTFGSGTRLTVV.

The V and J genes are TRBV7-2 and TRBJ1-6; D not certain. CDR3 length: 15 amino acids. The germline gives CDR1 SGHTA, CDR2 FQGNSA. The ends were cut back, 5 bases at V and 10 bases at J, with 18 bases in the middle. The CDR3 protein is CASSVGRTLGSPLHF. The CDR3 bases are TGTGCCAGCAGCGTAGGACGCACACTAGGGTCACCCCTCCACTTT.

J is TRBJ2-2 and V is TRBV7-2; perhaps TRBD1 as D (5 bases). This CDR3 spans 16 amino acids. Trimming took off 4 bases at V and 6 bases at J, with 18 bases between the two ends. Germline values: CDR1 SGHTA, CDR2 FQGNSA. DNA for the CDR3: TGTGCCAGCAGCTCACTCCAAATCGACAGACCCGGGGAGCTGTTTTTT. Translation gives CASSSLQIDRPGELFF.

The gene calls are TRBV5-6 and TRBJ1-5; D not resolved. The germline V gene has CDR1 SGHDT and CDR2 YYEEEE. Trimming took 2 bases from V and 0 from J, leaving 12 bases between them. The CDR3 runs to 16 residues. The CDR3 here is CASSFSGQVSNQPQHF. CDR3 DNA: TGTGCCAGCAGCTTTTCTGGGCAGGTTAGCAATCAGCCCCAGCATTTT.

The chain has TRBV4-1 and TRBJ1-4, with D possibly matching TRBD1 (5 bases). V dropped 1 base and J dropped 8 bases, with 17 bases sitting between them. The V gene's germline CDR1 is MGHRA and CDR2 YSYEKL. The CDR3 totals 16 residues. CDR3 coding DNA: TGCGCCAGCAGCCAAGGGGGCAGAACTCCTGGGGAAAAACTGTTTTTT. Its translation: CASSQGGRTPGEKLFF.

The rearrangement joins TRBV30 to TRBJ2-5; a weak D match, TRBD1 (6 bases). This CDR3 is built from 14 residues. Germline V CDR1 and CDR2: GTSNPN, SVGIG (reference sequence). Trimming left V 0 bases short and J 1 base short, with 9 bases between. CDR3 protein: CAWSVGGSQETQYF. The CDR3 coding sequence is TGTGCCTGGAGTGTAGGGGGATCCCAAGAGACCCAGTACTTC.